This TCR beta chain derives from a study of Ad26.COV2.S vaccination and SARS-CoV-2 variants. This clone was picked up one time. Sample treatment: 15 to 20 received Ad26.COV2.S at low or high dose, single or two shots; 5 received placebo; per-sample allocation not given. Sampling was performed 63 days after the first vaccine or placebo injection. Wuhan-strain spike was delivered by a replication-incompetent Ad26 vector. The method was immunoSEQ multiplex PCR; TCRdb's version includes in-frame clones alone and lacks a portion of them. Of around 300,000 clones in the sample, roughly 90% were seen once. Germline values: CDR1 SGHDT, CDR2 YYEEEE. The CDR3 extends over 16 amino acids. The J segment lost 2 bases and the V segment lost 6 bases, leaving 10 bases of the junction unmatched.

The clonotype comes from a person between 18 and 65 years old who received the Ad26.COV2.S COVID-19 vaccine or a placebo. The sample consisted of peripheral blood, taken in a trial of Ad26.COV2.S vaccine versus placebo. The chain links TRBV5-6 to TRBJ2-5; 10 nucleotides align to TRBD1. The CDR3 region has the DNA TGTGCCAGCACCATCTGGGACAGGGGTATACAAGAGACCCAGTACTTC. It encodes CASTIWDRGIQETQYF.